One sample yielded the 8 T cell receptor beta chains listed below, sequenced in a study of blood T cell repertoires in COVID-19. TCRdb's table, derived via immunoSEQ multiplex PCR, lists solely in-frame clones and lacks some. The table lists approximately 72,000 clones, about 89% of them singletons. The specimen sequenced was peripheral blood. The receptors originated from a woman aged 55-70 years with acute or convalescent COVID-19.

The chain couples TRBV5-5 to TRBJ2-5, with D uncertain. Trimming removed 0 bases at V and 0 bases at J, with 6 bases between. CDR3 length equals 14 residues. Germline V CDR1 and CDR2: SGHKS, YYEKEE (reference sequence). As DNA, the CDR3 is TGTGCCAGCAGCTTGGTTCAGGACCAAGAGACCCAGTACTTC. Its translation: CASSLVQDQETQYF.

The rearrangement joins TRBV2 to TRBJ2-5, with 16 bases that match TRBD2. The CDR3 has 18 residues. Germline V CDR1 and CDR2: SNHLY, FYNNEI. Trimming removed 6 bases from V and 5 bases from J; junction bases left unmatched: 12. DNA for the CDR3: TGTGCCAGCAGGCCGGGGACTAGCGGGGGGGCCGGTATCGAGACCCAGTACTTC. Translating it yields CASRPGTSGGAGIETQYF.

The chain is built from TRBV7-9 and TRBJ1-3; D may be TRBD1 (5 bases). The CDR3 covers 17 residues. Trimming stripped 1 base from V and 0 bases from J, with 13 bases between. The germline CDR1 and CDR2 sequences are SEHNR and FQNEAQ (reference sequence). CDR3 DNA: TGTGCCAGCAGCTTAGACAGACAGTCGAGCTCTGGAAACACCATATATTTT. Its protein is CASSLDRQSSSGNTIYF.

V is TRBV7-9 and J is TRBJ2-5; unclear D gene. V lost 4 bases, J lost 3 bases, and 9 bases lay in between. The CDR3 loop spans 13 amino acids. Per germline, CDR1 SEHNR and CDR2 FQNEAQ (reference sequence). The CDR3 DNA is TGTGCCAGCAGCTATACATCAGAAGAGACCCAGTACTTC. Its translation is CASSYTSEETQYF.

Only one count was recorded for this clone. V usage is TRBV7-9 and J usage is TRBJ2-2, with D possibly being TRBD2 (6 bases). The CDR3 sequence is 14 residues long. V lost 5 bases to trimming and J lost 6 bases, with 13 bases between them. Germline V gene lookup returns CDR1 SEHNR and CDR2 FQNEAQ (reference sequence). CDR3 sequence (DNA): TGTGCCAGCAGCGACGGAGGGCTCGCCGGGGAGCTGTTTTTT. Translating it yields CASSDGGLAGELFF.

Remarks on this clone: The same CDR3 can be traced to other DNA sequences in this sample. Here the CDR3 DNA reads TGCGCCAGCTCCAGATCCGGGACAGGGGAATCACCCCTCCACTTT. This encodes CASSRSGTGESPLHF. This sequence joins TRBV5-1 and TRBJ1-6, with 10 bases lining up with TRBD1. Germline trimming cut 7 bases from V and 10 bases from J; bases unmatched to any gene: 11. The CDR3 length is 15 residues. The germline CDR1 and CDR2 sequences are SGHRS and YFSETQ. Full variable domain (missing parts from reference TRBV5-1 and TRBJ1-6): KAGVTQTPRYLIKTRGQQVTLSCSPISGHRSVSWYQQTPGQGLQFLFEYFSETQRNKGNFPGRFSGRQFSNSRSEMNVSTLELGDSALYLCASSRSGTGESPLHFGNGTRLTVT.

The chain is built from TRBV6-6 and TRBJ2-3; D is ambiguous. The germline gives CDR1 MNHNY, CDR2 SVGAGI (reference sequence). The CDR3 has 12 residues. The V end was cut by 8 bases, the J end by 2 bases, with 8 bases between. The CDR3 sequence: CASGANTDTQYF. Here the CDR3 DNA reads TGTGCCAGCGGTGCGAACACAGATACGCAGTATTTT.

The CDR3 bases are TGTGCTAGTGGTTTGGTAGGCGACGGTACAGGAAACATTCAGTACTTC. Amino acids: CASGLVGDGTGNIQYF. The chain employs TRBV12-5 and TRBJ2-4; a weak D match, TRBD1 (5 bases). V lost 0 bases, J lost 6 bases, and 15 bases lay in between. The CDR3 runs 16 residues. Looked up from germline, CDR1 is LGHNT and CDR2 is FRNRAP.